The 7 T cell receptor beta chains below all came from one sample that was sequenced in a study of T cell changes during pregnancy in multiple sclerosis. The protocol was immunoSEQ multiplex PCR, while the TCRdb copy is restricted to in-frame clones and leaves out a portion. This table has under 55,000 clones, around 92% appearing once. This specimen consisted of CD4+ T cells from peripheral blood mononuclear cells, obtained in the third trimester of pregnancy. These receptors all stem from a female donor with multiple sclerosis, enrolled in a pregnancy study.

The chain has TRBV20-1 and TRBJ1-1, with a tentative D call TRBD1 (6 bases). Germline V gene lookup returns CDR1 DFQATT and CDR2 SNEGSKA (reference sequence). The CDR3 runs 11 residues. V gave up 8 bases and J gave up 5 bases, with 12 bases separating them. The CDR3, as DNA: TGCAGTACCCAGAGGGGGACTGAAGCTTTCTTT. Its protein is CSTQRGTEAFF.

The genes are TRBV30 and TRBJ1-3, with TRBD1 matching 9 bases. This CDR3 is built from 15 residues. V gave up 1 base and J gave up 4 bases; unmatched junction bases: 5. Germline V gives CDR1 GTSNPN, CDR2 SVGIG (reference sequence). The DNA for the CDR3 is TGTGCCTGGAGTGCACAGGGGGCTGGAGGAAACACCATATATTTT. Translated: CAWSAQGAGGNTIYF.

This clone was counted once. CDR3 coding DNA: TGCGCCAGCAGGAGAGACAGGGGTGGGTCGCCGAACACTGAAGCTTTCTTT. Residues: CASRRDRGGSPNTEAFF. The gene calls are TRBV5-1 and TRBJ1-1, with TRBD1 identical over 8 bases. V was pared by 5 bases and J by 1 base, with 13 bases of the junction left unmatched. CDR3 size: 17 residues. Germline V gene lookup returns CDR1 SGHRS and CDR2 YFSETQ.

J is TRBJ1-2 and V is TRBV7-9; 9 bases are a match to TRBD1. There are 15 residues in the CDR3. V shed 5 bases and J 1 base; nucleotides not matched to a gene: 5. CDR1 is SEHNR, CDR2 FQNEAQ, per germline (reference sequence). CDR3 nucleotide sequence: TGTGCCAGCAGCCCCGGACAGGGGCATAACTATGGCTACACCTTC. Its protein product is CASSPGQGHNYGYTF.

The chain uses TRBV2 and TRBJ2-3; 8 positions match TRBD2. Germline trimming cut 4 bases from V and 0 bases from J; bases unmatched to any gene: 12. The CDR3 sequence is 18 residues long. The germline V gene encodes CDR1 SNHLY and CDR2 FYNNEI. The CDR3 DNA is TGTGCCAGCAGTGGGGGTCGGCGGGGGGCCTCTAGCACAGATACGCAGTATTTT. Translating gives CASSGGRRGASSTDTQYF.

This chain uses TRBV7-3 with TRBJ2-3; D is perhaps TRBD1 (6 bases). V lost 2 bases to trimming and J lost 3 bases, with 15 bases between them. Germline V gives CDR1 SGHTA, CDR2 FQGTGA. The CDR3 totals 16 residues. CDR3 in DNA: TGTGCCAGCAGCTTACGTGGGACAAGTAGGACAGATACGCAGTATTTT. Translated, it gives CASSLRGTSRTDTQYF.

V and J are TRBV6-1 and TRBJ1-4; D not resolved. Trimming removed 4 bases from V and 7 bases from J, with 13 bases in between. The CDR3 is made up of 14 amino acids. Germline assignment: CDR1 MNHNS and CDR2 SASEGT. CDR3: CASSVRVSGEKLFF. In nucleotides, the CDR3 is TGTGCCAGCAGTGTAAGGGTGAGCGGTGAAAAACTGTTTTTT.